This T cell receptor (beta chain) is drawn from a study of type 1 regulatory T cells. Study as a whole: This in vitro CD4 product, T-allo10, is enriched for Tr1 cells and alloantigen-specific.

Via MiXCR, TCRdb re-called the reads, giving one row per CDR3 protein. The top ten clones hold roughly 26% of a sample with several thousand distinct CDR3 sequences, 25% to 35% of them seen once. Study-level findings and limits: Type 1 regulatory T cells had a more restricted TCR repertoire than non-type 1 regulatory T cells.

This clonotype has at least ten counts. The antigen is undetermined. Material for sequencing was cultured type 1 regulatory T (Tr1) cells, either the whole culture or a sorted fraction (not recorded which). The TCR was taken from a human donor in good health.

The chain's CDR3 is CASSPGQGSYNEQFF. The CDR3 DNA follows: TGTGCCAGCAGCCCCGGACAGGGCTCCTACAATGAGCAGTTCTTC. The chain recombines TRBV9 with TRBJ2-1; 8 nucleotides agree with TRBD1. Germline CDR1 SGDLS, CDR2 YYNGEE. The CDR3 has 15 residues. V lost 4 bases, J lost 0 bases, and 3 bases stayed unmatched.